This TCR beta chain emerged from a study of vaccination effects on CD4 cells after COVID-19 (dated by TCRdb to the early 2020s). At the level of the whole study: Each participant received two doses of an mRNA SARS-CoV-2 vaccine, either BNT162b2 or mRNA-1273. Pre-vaccine samples from two convalescent patients were drawn 16 days and one week before the first dose, 142 and 148 days after COVID-19 diagnosis. Altogether, over 9 COVID-19 convalescent patients and a few SARS-CoV-2-naive healthy vaccine recipients made up the full study. In both COVID-19 convalescent patients and infection-naive vaccine recipients, the study compared SARS-CoV-2 spike-specific CD4+ TCR repertoires from before mRNA vaccination with those from after it. The Oncomine TCR Beta short-read assay on an Illumina iSeq 100 was used to sequence cultures from other donors in the study. General conclusions and limits of the study: Marked clonal contraction was observed in both infection-induced and vaccine-induced clones at late post-vaccination timepoints, consistent with waning T cell responses. The study was limited by a small number of convalescent patients, and early post-infection timepoints were lacking. In convalescent patients, the post-vaccine spike-reactive repertoire consisted mainly of new vaccine-induced clones, largely distinct from infection-induced clones.

The ViraFEST assay stimulated PBMC with viral peptide pools and then used TCR sequencing to identify antigen-specific CD4+ T cell clonotypes by expansion. After 10 to 11 days of culture, CD4+ T cells were isolated with the EasySep CD4+ T cell isolation kit. PCR-confirmed SARS-CoV-2 infection had occurred in convalescent patients between March and December 2020, before the Alpha, Beta and Delta variants emerged in the United States. Roughly 2.1 million PBMC per well were cultured in IMDM with around 5% human AB serum, 10 IU/ml IL-2 and gentamicin, plus 10 ug/ml peptides. An HIV-1 Nef peptide pool was used as the negative control culture condition. Half of the culture medium was replaced with fresh IL-2-containing medium on days 3 and 7. Each peptide stimulation condition was cultured in triplicate wells unless otherwise noted. PBMC were separated from whole blood using Ficoll-Paque Plus gradient centrifugation and were then either cryopreserved at -140C or used fresh. The QIAamp micro DNA kit was used to extract genomic DNA from the cultured CD4+ T cells.

Library creation used the immunoSEQ multiplex PCR assay. DNA from the cultured, isolated CD4+ T cells was subjected to TCR beta CDR3 sequencing. On the study's bioinformatics: The analysis removed non-productive TCR sequences, trimmed reads to the CDR3 region, and retained only CDR3s that were 7 or more amino acids long. Antigen-specific clonotypes were identified with the MANAFEST web app by comparing expansion in peptide wells against reference cultures. To count as positive, a clone had to show expansion at FDR<0.05 compared with the reference and with all other wells, an odds ratio above 5, and a frequency above 0.1% in two replicate wells. A clonotype was defined as cross-reactive if the clonotype was significantly expanded both in SARS-CoV-2 spike wells and in at least one common cold coronavirus spike condition. CDR3 similarity was assessed by Levenshtein distance with the stringdist R package, and unrooted trees were built with ape in R 3.6.1. The immuneACCESS repertoire file appears here via TCRdb, limited to in-frame rearrangements. These files lack a portion of the clones; in checked studies, under half of the deficit traces to unresolved V genes, and the cause of the others is not known. V and J calls and clone size are those listed in that table; D and trimming were worked out from the DNA. Within this sample are 63,000 or so clones, with 73% of them counted one time only. The leading ten clones occupy 5% of the sample.

The CDR3 measures 12 amino acids from cysteine to phenylalanine. Solely the CDR3 DNA is kept, with 36 bases framed from the first base. The germline V gene provides CDR1 SGHRS and CDR2 YFSETQ. V loses 5 bases of germline sequence and J loses 10 bases, and the interval between the two ends is 13 bases. This clone was seen a handful of times. The clone's antigen remains unknown. No clone much larger than this one lies a single base away; base qualities are absent. The sequence came from a human donor who had a prior SARS-CoV-2 infection. Rearrangement joined TRBV5-1 to TRBJ2-1, and the D gene may be TRBD1, 6 bases matching. Sequenced here: CD4+ T cells from PBMCs cultured with HIV peptides, sampled before COVID-19 vaccination. This sample's cell subset or site label indicates: HIV-1 Nef peptide pool negative control/reference culture. CDR3 reads: CASSGTPKEQFF. The DNA reads as follows: TGCGCCAGCAGTGGGACACCCAAAGAGCAGTTCTTC.